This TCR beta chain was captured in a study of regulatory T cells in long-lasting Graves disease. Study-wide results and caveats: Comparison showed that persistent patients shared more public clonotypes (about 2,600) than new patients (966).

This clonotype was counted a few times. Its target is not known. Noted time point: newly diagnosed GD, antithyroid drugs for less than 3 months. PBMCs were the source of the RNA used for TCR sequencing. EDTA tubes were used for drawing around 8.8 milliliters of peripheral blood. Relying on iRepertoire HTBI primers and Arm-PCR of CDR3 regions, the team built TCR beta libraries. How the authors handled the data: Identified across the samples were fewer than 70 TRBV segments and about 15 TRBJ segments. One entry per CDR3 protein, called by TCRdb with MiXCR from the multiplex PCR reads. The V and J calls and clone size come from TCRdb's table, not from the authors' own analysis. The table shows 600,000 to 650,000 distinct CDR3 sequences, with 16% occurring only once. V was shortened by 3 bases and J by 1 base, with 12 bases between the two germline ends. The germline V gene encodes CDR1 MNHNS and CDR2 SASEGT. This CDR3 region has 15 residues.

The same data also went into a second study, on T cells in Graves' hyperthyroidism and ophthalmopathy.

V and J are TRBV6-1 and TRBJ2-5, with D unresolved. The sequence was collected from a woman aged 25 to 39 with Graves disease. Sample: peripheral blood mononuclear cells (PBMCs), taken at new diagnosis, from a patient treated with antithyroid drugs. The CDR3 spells CASSDTGQPQETQYF. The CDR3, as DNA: TGTGCCAGCAGTGATACCGGGCAGCCCCAAGAGACCCAGTACTTC.